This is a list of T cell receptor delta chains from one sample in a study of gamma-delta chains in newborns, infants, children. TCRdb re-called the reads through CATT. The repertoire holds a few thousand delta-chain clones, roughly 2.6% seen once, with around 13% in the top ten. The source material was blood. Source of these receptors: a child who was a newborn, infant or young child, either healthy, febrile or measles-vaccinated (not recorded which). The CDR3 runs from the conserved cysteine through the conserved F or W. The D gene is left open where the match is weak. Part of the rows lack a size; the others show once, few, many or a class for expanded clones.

TGTGCCTGTGACACCGTAGGGATAACGGGCTCCTGGGACACCCGACAGATGTTTTTC,CACDTVGITGSWDTRQMFF,.,TRDJ3,TRDV2,few
TGTGCCTGTGACACGTTGTACTGGGGGACTAGCTCCTGGGACACCCGACAGATGTTTTTC,CACDTLYWGTSSWDTRQMFF,TRDD3,TRDJ3,TRDV2,.
TGTGCCTGTGACATACTGGGGGATACGTTAAGCTCCTGGGACACCCGACAGATGTTTTTC,CACDILGDTLSSWDTRQMFF,TRDD3,TRDJ3,TRDV2,.
TGTGCCTGTGACACGGCTGGGGGATACTCCCGGGACACCCGACAGATGTTTTTC,CACDTAGGYSRDTRQMFF,TRDD3,TRDJ3,TRDV2,.
TGTGCCTGTGACTCCCTGGGGGATCCAGCTTTGACAGCACAACTCTTCTTT,CACDSLGDPALTAQLFF,TRDD3,TRDJ2,TRDV2,.
TGTGCAGCACCGGGGGCTCCCAGCTCCTGGGACACCCGACAGATGTTTTTC,CAAPGAPSSWDTRQMFF,.,TRDJ3,TRAV29/DV5,.
TGTGCCTGTGACACCGTGGGGGATGGGACAGCACAACTCTTCTTT,CACDTVGDGTAQLFF,TRDD3,TRDJ2,TRDV2,few
TGTGCCTGTGACACTGGGGGATATTCAACCTGGGACACCCGACAGATGTTTTTC,CACDTGGYSTWDTRQMFF,TRDD3,TRDJ3,TRDV2,.
TGTGCCTGTGACACCCGTACTGGGGGATACCCGTACACCGATAAACTCATCTTT,CACDTRTGGYPYTDKLIF,TRDD3,TRDJ1,TRDV2,few
TGTGCCTGTGATCTACTGGGGGATACAGCACAACTCTTCTTT,CACDLLGDTAQLFF,TRDD3,TRDJ2,TRDV2,.
TGTGCCTGTGACACACTTGGTACTGGGGGATACTCCTGGGACACCCGACAGATGTTTTTC,CACDTLGTGGYSWDTRQMFF,TRDD3,TRDJ3,TRDV2,few
TGTGCCTGTGACACTAACTGGGGGATACGCTGGGACACCCGACAGATGTTTTTC,CACDTNWGIRWDTRQMFF,TRDD3,TRDJ3,TRDV2,.
TGTGCCTGTGTACTGGGGGATACTTTGACAGCACAACTCTTCTTT,CACVLGDTLTAQLFF,TRDD3,TRDJ2,TRDV2,few
TGTGCCTGTGACACTGGGGGATACAAGTCCTGGGACACCCGACAGATGTTTTTC,CACDTGGYKSWDTRQMFF,TRDD3,TRDJ3,TRDV2,.
TGTGCCTGTGACACGTACTGGGGGATAAAAAAAAGCTCCTGGGACACCCGACAGATGTTTTTC,CACDTYWGIKKSSWDTRQMFF,TRDD3,TRDJ3,TRDV2,medium-sized
TGTGCCTGTGACCTACTGGGGGATACCAGCTCCTGGGACACCCGACAGATGTTTTTC,CACDLLGDTSSWDTRQMFF,TRDD3,TRDJ3,TRDV2,medium-sized
TGTGCCTGTGACATCTTGGGGGATAGGACCGATAAACTCATCTTT,CACDILGDRTDKLIF,TRDD3,TRDJ1,TRDV2,few
TGTGCTCTTGGGGAAGCAGAGTTCACAGTGCTACAAAACCTACACGGGGCCGATAAACCCATCTTT,CALGEAEFTVLQNLHGADKPIF,.,TRDJ1,TRDV1,few
TGTGCCTGTGACCGCGTTGGGGGATCTACCCTTACGTACACCGATAGACTCATCTTT,CACDRVGGSTLTYTDRLIF,TRDD3,TRDJ1,TRDV2,few
TGTGCCTGTGACACCGCGGGGAACTCCTGGGACACCCGACAGATGTTTTTC,CACDTAGNSWDTRQMFF,.,TRDJ3,TRDV2,few
TGTGCCTATGACACCTTGGGGGGTCCGTCAGCACAACTCTTCTTT,CAYDTLGGPSAQLFF,.,TRDJ2,TRDV2,few
TGTGCCTGTGACAAGATAACTGGGGGATACACTTCGTGGGACACCCGACAGATGTTTTTC,CACDKITGGYTSWDTRQMFF,TRDD3,TRDJ3,TRDV2,medium-sized
TGTGCCTGTGCCTGGGGGATACGAGGAGCACAACTCTTCTTT,CACAWGIRGAQLFF,TRDD3,TRDJ2,TRDV2,few
TGTGCCTGTGACACACCTGGGGAGCGTCCCTCCTGGGACACCCGACAGATGTTTTTC,CACDTPGERPSWDTRQMFF,.,TRDJ3,TRDV2,medium-sized
TGTGCCTGTGACACCGTACTGGGGACTAGCTCCTGGGACACCCGACAGATGTTTTTC,CACDTVLGTSSWDTRQMFF,TRDD3,TRDJ3,TRDV2,.
TGTGCCTGTGACACCACTGGGGGATCCAGCTCCTGGGACACCCGACAGATGTTTTTC,CACDTTGGSSSWDTRQMFF,TRDD3,TRDJ3,TRDV2,few
TGTGCCTGTGACAATCTGGGGGATAAGGCAATATTGACAGCACAACTCTTCTTT,CACDNLGDKAILTAQLFF,TRDD3,TRDJ2,TRDV2,few
TGTGCCTGTGACACTACTGGGGCTCGCTCCTGGGACACCCGACAGATGTTTTTC,CACDTTGARSWDTRQMFF,TRDD3,TRDJ3,TRDV2,.
TGTGCCTGTGACACGTGGGATGGAAGCTCCTGGGACACCCGACAGATGTTTTTC,CACDTWDGSSWDTRQMFF,.,TRDJ3,TRDV2,few
TGTGCCTGTGACACCGCGGGATACCTAAGCTCCTGGGACACCCGACAGATGTTTTTC,CACDTAGYLSSWDTRQMFF,TRDD3,TRDJ3,TRDV2,few
TGTGCAGTGTCGTTCTACTGGGGGATGTACACCGATAAACTCATCTTT,CAVSFYWGMYTDKLIF,TRDD3,TRDJ1,TRAV29/DV5,few
TGTGCCTGTGACACCGGGTACTGGGGGAGCTCCTGGGACACCCGACAGATGTTTTTC,CACDTGYWGSSWDTRQMFF,TRDD3,TRDJ3,TRDV2,.
TGTGCCTGTGACAAACTGGGGGATACTCACACCGATAAACTCATCTTT,CACDKLGDTHTDKLIF,TRDD3,TRDJ1,TRDV2,medium-sized
TGTGCCTGTGACAAGTACTGGGGGATACTCCCTCCTTTGACAGCACAACTCTTCTTT,CACDKYWGILPPLTAQLFF,TRDD3,TRDJ2,TRDV2,few
TGTGCCTGTGACGCGACTACTGGGGGACCCACCTGGGACACCCGACAGATGTTTTTC,CACDATTGGPTWDTRQMFF,TRDD3,TRDJ3,TRDV2,medium-sized
TGTGCCTGTGACACGGTGACTGGGGGATACTCGTACACCGATAAACTCATCTTT,CACDTVTGGYSYTDKLIF,TRDD3,TRDJ1,TRDV2,medium-sized
TGTGCCTGTGACACACTGGGGGTCCCCACCGATAAACTCATCTTT,CACDTLGVPTDKLIF,TRDD3,TRDJ1,TRDV2,medium-sized
TGTGCCTGTGACGGTCCTCTCTGGGGGTCGATCTCCTGGGACACCCGACAGATGTTTTTC,CACDGPLWGSISWDTRQMFF,TRDD3,TRDJ3,TRDV2,.
TGTGCCTGTGACACCGTACTGGGGGATACCTGGGACACCCGACAGATGTTTTTC,CACDTVLGDTWDTRQMFF,TRDD3,TRDJ3,TRDV2,large
TGTGCCTGTGACACCTGGGGGACCGTCGATAAACTCATCTTT,CACDTWGTVDKLIF,TRDD3,TRDJ1,TRDV2,few
TGTGCCTGTGACCCTACTGGGGGATACCCCAGCTCCTGGGACACCCGACAGATGTTTTTC,CACDPTGGYPSSWDTRQMFF,TRDD3,TRDJ3,TRDV2,medium-sized
TGTGCCTGTGACACCGTACTGGGGGACTTGTCTTTGACAGCACAACTCTTCTTT,CACDTVLGDLSLTAQLFF,TRDD3,TRDJ2,TRDV2,.
TGTGCCTGTGACACCGTTGTCCGGGGATACACCGATAAACTCATCTTT,CACDTVVRGYTDKLIF,.,TRDJ1,TRDV2,few
TGTGCCTGTGACAAAATACTGGGGGATACCTGGGACACCCGACAGATGTTTTTC,CACDKILGDTWDTRQMFF,TRDD3,TRDJ3,TRDV2,large
TGTGCCTGTGACAAACTTGTACTGGGGGATACGTCCTGGGACACCCGACAGATGTTTTTC,CACDKLVLGDTSWDTRQMFF,TRDD3,TRDJ3,TRDV2,.
TGTGCCTGTGACATACTGGGGGATACGAGCTCCTGGGACACCCGACAGATGTTTTTC,CACDILGDTSSWDTRQMFF,TRDD3,TRDJ3,TRDV2,large
TGTGCCTGTGACACCGTGGGGGATTTGACAGCACAACTCTTCTTT,CACDTVGDLTAQLFF,TRDD3,TRDJ2,TRDV2,large
TGTGCCTGTGACACCTACCAGGTAAAGGTGACAGCACGACTCTTCTTT,CACDTYQVKVTARLFF,.,TRDJ2,TRDV2,.
TGTGCAGCAAAAGAAGATGAGGGGGATACATATTTCGATAAACTCATCTTT,CAAKEDEGDTYFDKLIF,TRDD3,TRDJ1,TRAV29/DV5,few